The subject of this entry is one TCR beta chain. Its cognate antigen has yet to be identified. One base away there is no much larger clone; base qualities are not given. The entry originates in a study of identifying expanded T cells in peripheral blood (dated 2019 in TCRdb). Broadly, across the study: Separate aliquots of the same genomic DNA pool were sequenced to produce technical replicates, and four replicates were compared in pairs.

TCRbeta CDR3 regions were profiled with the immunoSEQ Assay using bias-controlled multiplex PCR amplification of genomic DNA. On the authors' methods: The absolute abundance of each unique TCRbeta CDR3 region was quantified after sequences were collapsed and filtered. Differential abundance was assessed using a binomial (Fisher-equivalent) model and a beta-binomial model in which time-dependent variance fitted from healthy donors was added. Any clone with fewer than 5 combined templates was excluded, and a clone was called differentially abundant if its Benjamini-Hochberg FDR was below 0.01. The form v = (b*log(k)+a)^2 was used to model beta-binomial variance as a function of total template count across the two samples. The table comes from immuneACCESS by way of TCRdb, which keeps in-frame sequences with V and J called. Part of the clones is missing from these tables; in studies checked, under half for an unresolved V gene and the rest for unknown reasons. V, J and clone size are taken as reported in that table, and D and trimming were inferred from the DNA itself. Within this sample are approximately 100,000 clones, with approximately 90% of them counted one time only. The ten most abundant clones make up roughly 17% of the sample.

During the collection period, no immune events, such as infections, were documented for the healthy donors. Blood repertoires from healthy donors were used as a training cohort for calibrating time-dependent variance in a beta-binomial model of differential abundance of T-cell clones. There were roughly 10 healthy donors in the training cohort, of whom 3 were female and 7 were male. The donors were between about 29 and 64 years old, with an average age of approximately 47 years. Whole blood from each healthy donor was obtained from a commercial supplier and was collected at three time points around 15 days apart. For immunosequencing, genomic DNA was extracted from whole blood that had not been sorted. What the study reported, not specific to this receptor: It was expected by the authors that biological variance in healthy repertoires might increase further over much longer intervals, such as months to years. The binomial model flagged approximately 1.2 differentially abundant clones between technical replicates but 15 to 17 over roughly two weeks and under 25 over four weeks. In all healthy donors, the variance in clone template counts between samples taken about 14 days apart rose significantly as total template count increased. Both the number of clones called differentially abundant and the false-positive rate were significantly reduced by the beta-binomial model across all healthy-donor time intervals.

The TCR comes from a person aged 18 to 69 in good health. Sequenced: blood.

The CDR3: CASSFLAGAYEQYF. The nucleotide sequence reads as follows: TGTGCCAGCAGTTTTTTAGCGGGGGCCTACGAGCAGTACTTC. The chain is encoded by TRBV27 joined to TRBJ2-7; TRBD2 matches 9 bases in the middle. V ends up 3 bases short and J 2 bases short, with an unmatched junction base count of 2. Measured from the cysteine to the phenylalanine, the CDR3 is 14 residues long. Only the CDR3 DNA is retained, 42 bases long and in frame from the first base. Via the germline V gene (reference sequence), CDR1 is MNHEY and CDR2 SMNVEV.